This paragraph reports one TCR beta chain. This record comes from a study of blood T cell repertoires in COVID-19. Study-level information: Sources were T cells, B-cell-depleted T cells, or PBMCs; the material itself was cDNA or gDNA.

Methods used by the authors: Reference gene primer amplification yielded estimated nucleated cell counts. Measured with immunoSEQ multiplex PCR; TCRdb has only the in-frame clones, and not every one. V, J and clone size were drawn from that table, and D and trimming were deduced from the DNA. The table includes 300,000 to 450,000 clones, around 85% detected once. Germline V gene lookup returns CDR1 KGHDR and CDR2 SFDVKD. V was shortened by 3 bases and J by 3 bases, with 8 bases between the two germline ends. This CDR3 comprises 14 residues. Sequences were obtained from peripheral blood. V gene TRBV24-1 combines with J gene TRBJ1-5; D not certain. The receptor was derived from a woman between 18 and 30 years old with acute or convalescent COVID-19. Here the CDR3 DNA reads TGTGCCACCAGTGATCCAGGTTACAATCAGCCCCAGCATTTT. Translated, it gives CATSDPGYNQPQHF.